This T cell receptor (beta chain) was retrieved from a study of T cells in Graves' hyperthyroidism and ophthalmopathy. Individuals with ophthalmopathy presented a Clinical Activity Score of at least 3, a NOSPECS grade of at least 4 and a duration under 3 months. Exclusion of patients followed from uncontrolled infection, other autoimmune disease, pregnancy or lactation. Authors of the study amplified TCR beta CDR3 regions from RNA transcripts. When the TCR CDR3 underwent first-round RT-PCR, the HTBI primer set was used. TCRdb processed the multiplex PCR reads anew with MiXCR; each CDR3 protein has one entry. The sample shows about 260,000 distinct CDR3 sequences, about 20% of them seen only once. Sequencing used blood. The source is a man aged 25 to 40 with Graves' ophthalmopathy.

Here the CDR3 reads CASSSSGSPGETQYF. The DNA for the CDR3 is TGTGCCAGCAGCTCTAGCGGGAGTCCGGGAGAGACCCAGTACTTC. J is TRBJ2-5 and V is TRBV7-9; TRBD2 matches at 10 bases. The germline V gene has CDR1 SEHNR and CDR2 FQNEAQ (reference sequence). With V trimmed by 4 bases and J by 4 bases, 6 bases remained unmatched. The CDR3 is made up of 15 amino acids.